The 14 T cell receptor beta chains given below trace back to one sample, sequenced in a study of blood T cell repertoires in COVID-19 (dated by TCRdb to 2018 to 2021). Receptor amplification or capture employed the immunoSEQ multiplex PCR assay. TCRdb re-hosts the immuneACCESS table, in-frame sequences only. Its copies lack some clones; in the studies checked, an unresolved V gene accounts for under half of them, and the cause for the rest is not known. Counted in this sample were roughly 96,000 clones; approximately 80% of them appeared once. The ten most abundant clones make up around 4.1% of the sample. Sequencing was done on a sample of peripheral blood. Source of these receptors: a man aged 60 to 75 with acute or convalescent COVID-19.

CDR3 loop: CASSSTGNTEAFF. The DNA for the CDR3 is TGTGCCAGCAGTTCGACAGGGAACACTGAAGCTTTCTTT. The J gene is TRBJ1-1, the V gene TRBV12-3 or TRBV12-4, with D perhaps matching TRBD1 (6 bases). Trimming took 4 bases from V and 1 from J, leaving 7 bases between them. The CDR3 contains 13 residues.

The CDR3 nucleotides read TGTGCCAGCTCACCAAGACAGGGAGACGACGAGCAGTACTTC. Its translation: CASSPRQGDDEQYF. The V and J genes are TRBV18 and TRBJ2-7; TRBD1 matches 7 bases. Germline V gene sequence: CDR1 KGHSH, CDR2 LQKENI. J was trimmed by 5 bases and V by 2 bases; bases with no gene match: 6. The CDR3 has 14 residues.

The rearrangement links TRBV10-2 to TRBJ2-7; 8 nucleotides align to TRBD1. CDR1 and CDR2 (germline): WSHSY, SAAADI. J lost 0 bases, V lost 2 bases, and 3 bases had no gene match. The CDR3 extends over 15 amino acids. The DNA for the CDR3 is TGCGCCAGCAGTGAGATGGGACAGGCCTCCTACGAGCAGTACTTC. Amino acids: CASSEMGQASYEQYF.

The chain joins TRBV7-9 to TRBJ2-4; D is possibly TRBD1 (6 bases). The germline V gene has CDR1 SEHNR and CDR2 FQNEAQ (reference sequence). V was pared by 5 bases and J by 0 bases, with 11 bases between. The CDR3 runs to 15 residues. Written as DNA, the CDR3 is TGTGCCAGCAGCGTGGACAGTTTAGCCAAAAACATTCAGTACTTC. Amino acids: CASSVDSLAKNIQYF. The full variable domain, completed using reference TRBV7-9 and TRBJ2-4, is DTGVSQNPRHKITKRGQNVTFRCDPISEHNRLYWYRQTLGQGPEFLTYFQNEAQLEKSRLLSDRFSAERPKGSFSTLEIQRTEQGDSAMYLCASSVDSLAKNIQYFGAGTRLSVL.

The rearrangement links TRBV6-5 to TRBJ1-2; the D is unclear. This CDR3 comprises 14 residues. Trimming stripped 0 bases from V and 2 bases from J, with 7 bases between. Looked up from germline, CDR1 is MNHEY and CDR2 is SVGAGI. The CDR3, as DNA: TGTGCCAGCAGTTACTCGGCAGGAAACTATGGCTACACCTTC. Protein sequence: CASSYSAGNYGYTF.

CDR3 bases: TGTGCCAGCAGCTTGGTGAGCGGTGAGCAGTTCTTC. Its protein product is CASSLVSGEQFF. V and J are TRBV7-2 and TRBJ2-1; perhaps TRBD2 as D (5 bases). Trimming stripped 3 bases from V and 9 bases from J, with 9 bases between. CDR3 length: 12 residues. Germline CDR1 SGHTA, CDR2 FQGNSA. The full variable domain, with the rest looked up from reference TRBV7-2 and TRBJ2-1, is GAGVSQSPSNKVTEKGKDVELRCDPISGHTALYWYRQSLGQGLEFLIYFQGNSAPDKSGLPSDRFSAERTGGSVSTLTIQRTQQEDSAVYLCASSLVSGEQFFGPGTRLTVL.

The CDR3 loop is CAWRSGGDTQYF. The DNA for the CDR3 is TGTGCCTGGAGATCAGGGGGAGATACGCAGTATTTT. The chain recombines TRBV30 with TRBJ2-3; 7 positions agree with TRBD1. After removal of 3 bases from V and 5 bases from J, the junction contained 2 bases not matched to a gene. The CDR3 consists of 12 residues. Germline CDR1 is GTSNPN and CDR2 is SVGIG (reference sequence).

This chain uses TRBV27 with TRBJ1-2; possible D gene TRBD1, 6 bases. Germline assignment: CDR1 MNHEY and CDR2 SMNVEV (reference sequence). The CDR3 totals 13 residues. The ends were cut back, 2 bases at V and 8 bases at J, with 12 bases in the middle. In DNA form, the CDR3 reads TGTGCCAGCAGTTTAGCGGGGGGCGTCGGCTACACCTTC. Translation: CASSLAGGVGYTF.

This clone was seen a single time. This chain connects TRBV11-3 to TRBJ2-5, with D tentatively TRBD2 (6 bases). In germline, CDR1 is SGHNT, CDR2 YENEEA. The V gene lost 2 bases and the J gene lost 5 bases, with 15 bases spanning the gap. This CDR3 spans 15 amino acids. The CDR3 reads CASSLPQGGGETQYF. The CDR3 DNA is TGTGCCAGCAGCTTACCCCAGGGAGGTGGGGAGACCCAGTACTTC.

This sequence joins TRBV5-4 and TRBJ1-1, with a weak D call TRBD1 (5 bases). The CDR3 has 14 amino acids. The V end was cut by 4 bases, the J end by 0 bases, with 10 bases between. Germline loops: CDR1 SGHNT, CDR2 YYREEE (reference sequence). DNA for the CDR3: TGTGCCAGCAGCAAAGGAGGGGTGAACACTGAAGCTTTCTTT. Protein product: CASSKGGVNTEAFF.

CDR3 protein: CASSATSRNEQFF. In DNA, the CDR3 is TGCGCCAGCAGCGCGACTAGCAGGAATGAGCAGTTCTTC. The chain carries TRBV5-1 and TRBJ2-1; 7 bases line up with TRBD2. CDR1 SGHRS and CDR2 YFSETQ come from the germline V gene. Trimming at V came to 4 bases and at J to 7 bases, leaving 5 bases not matched to a gene. CDR3 length: 13 amino acids. The full variable domain, in which reference TRBV5-1 and TRBJ2-1 provide the parts outside the CDR3, is KAGVTQTPRYLIKTRGQQVTLSCSPISGHRSVSWYQQTPGQGLQFLFEYFSETQRNKGNFPGRFSGRQFSNSRSEMNVSTLELGDSALYLCASSATSRNEQFFGPGTRLTVL.

CDR3 sequence: CAWSLQSTDTQYF. CDR3 sequence (DNA): TGTGCCTGGAGTTTGCAGAGCACAGATACGCAGTATTTT. This chain connects TRBV30 to TRBJ2-3, with D hard to call. Germline V gene sequence: CDR1 GTSNPN, CDR2 SVGIG (reference sequence). V lost 2 bases, J lost 0 bases, and 6 bases lay in between. The CDR3 covers 13 residues. The whole variable domain, remainder taken from reference TRBV30 and TRBJ2-3, is SQTIHQWPATLVQPVGSPLSLECTVEGTSNPNLYWYRQAAGRGLQLLFYSVGIGQISSEVPQNLSASRPQDRQFILSSKKLLLSDSGFYLCAWSLQSTDTQYFGPGTRLTVL.

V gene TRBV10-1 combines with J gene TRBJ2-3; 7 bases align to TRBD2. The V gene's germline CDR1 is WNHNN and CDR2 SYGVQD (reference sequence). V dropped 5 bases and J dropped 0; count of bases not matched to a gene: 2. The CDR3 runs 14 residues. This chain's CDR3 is CASSQAGSTDTQYF. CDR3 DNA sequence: TGCGCCAGCAGTCAAGCGGGGAGCACAGATACGCAGTATTTT.

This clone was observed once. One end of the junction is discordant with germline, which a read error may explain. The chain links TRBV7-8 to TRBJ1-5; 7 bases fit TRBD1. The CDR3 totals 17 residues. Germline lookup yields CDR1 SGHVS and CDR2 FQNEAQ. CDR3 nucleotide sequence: TGTGCCAGCAGCCTAGCAGACAGGGAACTTCTCAATCAGCCCCAGCATTTT. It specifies CASSLADRELLNQPQHF. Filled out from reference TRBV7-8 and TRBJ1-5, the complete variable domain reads GAGVSQSPRYKVAKRGQDVALRCDPISGHVSLFWYQQALGQGPEFLTYFQNEAQLDKSGLPSDRFFAERPEGSVSTLKIQRTQQEDSAVYLCASSLADRELLNQPQHFGDGTRLSIL.